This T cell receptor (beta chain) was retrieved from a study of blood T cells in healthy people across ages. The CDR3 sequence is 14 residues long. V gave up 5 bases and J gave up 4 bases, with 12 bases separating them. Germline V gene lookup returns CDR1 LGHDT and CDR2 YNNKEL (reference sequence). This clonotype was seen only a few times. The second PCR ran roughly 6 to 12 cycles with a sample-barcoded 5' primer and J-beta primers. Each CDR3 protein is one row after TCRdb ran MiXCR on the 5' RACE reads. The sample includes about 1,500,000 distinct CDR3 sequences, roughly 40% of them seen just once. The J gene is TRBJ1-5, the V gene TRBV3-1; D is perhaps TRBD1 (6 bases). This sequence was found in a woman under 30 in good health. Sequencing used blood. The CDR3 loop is CASSSRDTNQPQHF. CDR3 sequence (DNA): TGTGCCAGCAGCTCCCGGGACACAAATCAGCCCCAGCATTTT.